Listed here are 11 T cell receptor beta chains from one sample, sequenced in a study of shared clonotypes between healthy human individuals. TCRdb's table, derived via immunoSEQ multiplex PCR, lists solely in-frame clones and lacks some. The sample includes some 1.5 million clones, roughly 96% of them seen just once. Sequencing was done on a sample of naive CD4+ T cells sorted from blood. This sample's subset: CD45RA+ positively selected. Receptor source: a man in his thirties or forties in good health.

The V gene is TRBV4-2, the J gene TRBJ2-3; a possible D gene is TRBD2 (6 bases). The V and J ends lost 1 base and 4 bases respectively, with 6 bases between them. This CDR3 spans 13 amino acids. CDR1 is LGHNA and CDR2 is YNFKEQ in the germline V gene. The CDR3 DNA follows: TGTGCCAGCAGCCAAGCTAGCGCAGATACGCAGTATTTT. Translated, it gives CASSQASADTQYF.

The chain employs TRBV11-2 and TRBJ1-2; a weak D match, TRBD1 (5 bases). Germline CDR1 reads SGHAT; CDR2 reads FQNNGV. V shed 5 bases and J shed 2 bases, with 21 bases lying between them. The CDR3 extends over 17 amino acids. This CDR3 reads CASSRYEGRGVNYGYTF. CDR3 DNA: TGTGCCAGCAGCCGTTATGAGGGCCGAGGGGTAAACTATGGCTACACCTTC. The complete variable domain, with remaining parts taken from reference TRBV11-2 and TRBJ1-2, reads EAGVAQSPRYKIIEKRQSVAFWCNPISGHATLYWYQQILGQGPKLLIQFQNNGVVDDSQLPKDRFSAERLKGVDSTLKIQPAKLEDSAVYLCASSRYEGRGVNYGYTFGSGTRLTVV.

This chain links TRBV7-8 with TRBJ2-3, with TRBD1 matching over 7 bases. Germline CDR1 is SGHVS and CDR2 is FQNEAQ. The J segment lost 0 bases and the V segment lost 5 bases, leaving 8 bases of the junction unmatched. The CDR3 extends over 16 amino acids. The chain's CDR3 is CASSTSTGASTDTQYF. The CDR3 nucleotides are TGTGCCAGCAGCACCAGCACAGGGGCTAGCACAGATACGCAGTATTTT.

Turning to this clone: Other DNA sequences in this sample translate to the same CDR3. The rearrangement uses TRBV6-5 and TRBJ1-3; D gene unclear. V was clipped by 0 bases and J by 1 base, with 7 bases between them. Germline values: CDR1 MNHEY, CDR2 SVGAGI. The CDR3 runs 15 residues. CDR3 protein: CASSYSGTSGNTIYF. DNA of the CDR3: TGTGCCAGCAGTTACTCAGGCACTTCTGGAAACACCATATATTTT.

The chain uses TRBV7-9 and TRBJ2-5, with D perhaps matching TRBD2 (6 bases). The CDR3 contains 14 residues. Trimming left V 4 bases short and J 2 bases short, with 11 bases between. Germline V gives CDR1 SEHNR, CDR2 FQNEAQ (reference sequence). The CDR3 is CASSSGLKQETQYF. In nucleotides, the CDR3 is TGTGCCAGCAGCTCCGGACTAAAGCAAGAGACCCAGTACTTC.

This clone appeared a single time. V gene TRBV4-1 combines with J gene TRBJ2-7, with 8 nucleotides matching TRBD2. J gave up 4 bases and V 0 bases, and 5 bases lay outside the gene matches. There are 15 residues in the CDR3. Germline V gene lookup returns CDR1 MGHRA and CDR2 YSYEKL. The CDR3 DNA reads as TGCGCCAGCAGCCAAGACAGCGGGAGAGGATACGAGCAGTACTTC. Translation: CASSQDSGRGYEQYF.

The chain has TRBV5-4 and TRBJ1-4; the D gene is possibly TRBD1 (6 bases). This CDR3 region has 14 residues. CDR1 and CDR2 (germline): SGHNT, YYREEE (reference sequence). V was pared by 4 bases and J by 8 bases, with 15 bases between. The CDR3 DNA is TGTGCCAGCAGCCTTCCTGGGGGCCGGGAAAAACTGTTTTTT. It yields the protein CASSLPGGREKLFF. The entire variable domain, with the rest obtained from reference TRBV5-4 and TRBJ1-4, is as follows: ETGVTQSPTHLIKTRGQQVTLRCSSQSGHNTVSWYQQALGQGPQFIFQYYREEENGRGNFPPRFSGLQFPNYSSELNVNALELDDSALYLCASSLPGGREKLFFGSGTQLSVL.

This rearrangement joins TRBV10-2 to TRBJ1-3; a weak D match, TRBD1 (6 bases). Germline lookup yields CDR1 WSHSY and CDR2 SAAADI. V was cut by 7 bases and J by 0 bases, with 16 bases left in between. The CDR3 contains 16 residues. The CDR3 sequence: CASMKGGSVSGNTIYF. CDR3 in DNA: TGCGCCAGCATGAAAGGGGGGTCAGTCTCTGGAAACACCATATATTTT.

The DNA for the CDR3 is TGTGCTAGTGGTCGGGACAGTTACCAAGAGACCCAGTACTTC. Translated, it gives CASGRDSYQETQYF. V gene TRBV12-5 combines with J gene TRBJ2-5; the match to TRBD1 covers 7 bases. The germline CDR1 and CDR2 sequences are LGHNT and FRNRAP. The CDR3 length is 14 residues. V trimming: 5 bases; J trimming: 0 bases; junction bases outside the gene matches: 3.

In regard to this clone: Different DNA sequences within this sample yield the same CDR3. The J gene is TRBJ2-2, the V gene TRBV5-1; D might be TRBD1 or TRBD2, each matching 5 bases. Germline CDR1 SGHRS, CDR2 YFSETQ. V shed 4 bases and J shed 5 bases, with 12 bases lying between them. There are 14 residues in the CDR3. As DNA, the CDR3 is TGCGCCAGCAGCCCGGGGACGGCAACCGGGGAGCTGTTTTTT. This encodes CASSPGTATGELFF.

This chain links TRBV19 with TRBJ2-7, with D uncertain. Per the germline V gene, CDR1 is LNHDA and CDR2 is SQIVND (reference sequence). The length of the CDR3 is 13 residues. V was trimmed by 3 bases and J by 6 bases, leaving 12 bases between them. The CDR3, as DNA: TGTGCCAGTAGTATGGGCCCCTGGGGCGAGCAGTACTTC. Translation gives CASSMGPWGEQYF.